This is a list of T cell receptor beta chains from one sample in a study of tumor-infiltrating lymphocytes in localized non-small cell lung cancer. Sequenced by immunoSEQ multiplex PCR; TCRdb stores in-frame clones only, minus some. This sample carries about 14,000 clones, roughly 82% of them seen once, and the ten largest clones take 15% to 20%. The sequencing sample was made of lung tumor tissue. These receptors originate from a human donor with non-small cell lung cancer. CDR3s include the opening cysteine and the closing phenylalanine or tryptophan. Each record gives: D gene, clone size, V gene, J gene, CDR3 DNA, CDR3 protein. A D gene is named only where the DNA matches it firmly. Only part of the rows carry a size: once, few, many, or a class if the clone is expanded.

NA	NA	TRBV9	TRBJ1-4	TGTGCCATCAGCGTAGAGGGGACATATAATGAAAAACTGTTTTTT	CAISVEGTYNEKLFF
NA	NA	TRBV2	TRBJ1-1	TGTGCCAGCAGTCCGGGGCCCGGTGCTGAAGCTTTCTTT	CASSPGPGAEAFF
NA	NA	TRBV5-6	TRBJ2-3	TGTGCCAGCAGCTTGGGGACTAGCACAGATACGCAGTATTTT	CASSLGTSTDTQYF
TRBD1	once	TRBV6-1	TRBJ2-7	TGTGCCAGCAGTTCAACAGGGGGCACCTCCTACGAGCAGTACTTC	CASSSTGGTSYEQYF
NA	NA	TRBV6-5	TRBJ2-2	TGTGCCAGCCGGATGGCCGGGGAGCTGTTTTTT	CASRMAGELFF
TRBD1	NA	TRBV27	TRBJ2-7	TGTGCCAGCAGGAGAGGGACAGGGGCCTACGAGCAGTACTTC	CASRRGTGAYEQYF
NA	NA	TRBV28	TRBJ2-7	TGTGCCAGCAGTTCTCCACAGGGCTTCGGCTACGAGCAGTACTTC	CASSSPQGFGYEQYF
NA	once	TRBV5-1	TRBJ1-2	TGCGCCAGCAGCTTGCTGGGGCTCGACTATGGCTACACCTTC	CASSLLGLDYGYTF
NA	NA	TRBV27	TRBJ2-6	TGTGCCAGCTCCCCCTCTGGGGCCAACGTCCTGACTTTC	CASSPSGANVLTF
TRBD1	NA	TRBV27	TRBJ2-7	TGTGCCAGCATGCCGGACAGGGCGACCTACGAGCAGTACTTC	CASMPDRATYEQYF
TRBD1	NA	TRBV5-1	TRBJ2-3	TGCGCCAGCGGGACAGGCACTAGCACAGATACGCAGTATTTT	CASGTGTSTDTQYF
NA	NA	TRBV7-9	TRBJ2-6	TGTGCCAGCAGCGACCGGGCCGCCAACGTCCTGACTTTC	CASSDRAANVLTF
TRBD2	NA	TRBV5-1	TRBJ2-2	TGCGCCAGCAGCGAAGGGACTAGCGGGAGTAGTGGGGAGCTGTTTTTT	CASSEGTSGSSGELFF
TRBD2	NA	TRBV29-1	TRBJ2-7	TGCAGCGTTCGACTAGCGGGCGGCTACGAGCAGTACTTC	CSVRLAGGYEQYF
TRBD1	NA	TRBV5-4	TRBJ1-1	TGTGCCAGCAGCCCACGGACAGGGAATACTGAAGCTTTCTTT	CASSPRTGNTEAFF
TRBD1	NA	TRBV2	TRBJ2-6	TGTGCCAGCAGTGATTCACAGGGGGCATGGGGGGCCAACGTCCTGACTTTC	CASSDSQGAWGANVLTF
TRBD2	NA	TRBV7-2	TRBJ2-1	TGTGCCAGCAGCCTTAGCGGGGGGGCCTACAATGAGCAGTTCTTC	CASSLSGGAYNEQFF
TRBD1	NA	TRBV18	TRBJ2-7	TGTGCCAGCTCACGGGACTTCGGGACAGGGTCCTACGAGCAGTACTTC	CASSRDFGTGSYEQYF
NA	NA	TRBV19	TRBJ2-2	TGTGCCAGTAGTCCCCAGCTGGGAACCGGGGAGCTGTTTTTT	CASSPQLGTGELFF
NA	NA	TRBV10-3	TRBJ1-2	TGTGCCATCAGTGTAGAGGGTAGTGGCTACACCTTC	CAISVEGSGYTF
NA	NA	TRBV30	TRBJ1-1	TGTGCCTGGAGTTTGCGTAGAACTGAAGCTTTCTTT	CAWSLRRTEAFF
NA	NA	TRBV18	TRBJ1-5	TGTGCCAGCTCACCCGGGCAGGGGAATCAGCCCCAGCATTTT	CASSPGQGNQPQHF
NA	NA	TRBV7-8	TRBJ2-2	TGTGCCAGCAGCTTAGTTATGGGGGGTGGATCCGGGGAGCTGTTTTTT	CASSLVMGGGSGELFF
NA	few	TRBV6-5	TRBJ2-3	TGTGCCAGCAGTTCCACCGCAAAGCGAAATACGCAGTATTTT	CASSSTAKRNTQYF
NA	NA	TRBV6-1	TRBJ1-3	TGTGCCAGCAGTGAAGCGCTTCCGGGGATGTCATGGGGCTCAGGAAACACCATATATTTT	CASSEALPGMSWGSGNTIYF
TRBD1	NA	TRBV13	TRBJ2-7	TGTGCCAGCAGCCCAAGGGACAGGGTATACGAGCAGTACTTC	CASSPRDRVYEQYF
TRBD2	NA	TRBV2	TRBJ2-3	TGTGCCAGCAGTGCCTTGAGCGGGGGCACAGATACGCAGTATTTT	CASSALSGGTDTQYF
NA	NA	TRBV29-1	TRBJ1-2	TGCAGCGTTGTGCCACAGAACTATGGCTACACCTTC	CSVVPQNYGYTF
TRBD1	NA	TRBV2	TRBJ2-5	TGTGCCAGCAGCGGGCGGACAGGGGAGGGAGAGACCCAGTACTTC	CASSGRTGEGETQYF